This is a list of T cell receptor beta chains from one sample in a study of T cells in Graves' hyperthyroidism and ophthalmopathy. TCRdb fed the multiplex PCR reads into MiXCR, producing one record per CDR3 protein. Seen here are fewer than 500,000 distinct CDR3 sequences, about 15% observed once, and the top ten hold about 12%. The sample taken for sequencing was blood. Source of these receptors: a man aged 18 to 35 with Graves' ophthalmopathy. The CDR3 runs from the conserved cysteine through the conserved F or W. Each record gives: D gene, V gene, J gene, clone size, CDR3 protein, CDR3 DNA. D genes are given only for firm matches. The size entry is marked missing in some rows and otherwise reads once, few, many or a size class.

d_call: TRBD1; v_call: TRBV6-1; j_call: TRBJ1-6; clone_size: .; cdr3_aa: CASSDPGDRASPLHF; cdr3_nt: TGTGCCAGCAGTGACCCCGGGGACAGGGCTTCACCCCTCCACTTT
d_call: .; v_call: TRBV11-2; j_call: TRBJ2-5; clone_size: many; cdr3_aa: CASSSAGEETQYF; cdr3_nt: TGTGCCAGCAGCTCCGCAGGGGAGGAGACCCAGTACTTC
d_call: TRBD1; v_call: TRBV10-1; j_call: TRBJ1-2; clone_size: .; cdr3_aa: CAGSDRGFYGYTF; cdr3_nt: TGCGCCGGCAGTGACAGGGGGTTTTATGGCTACACCTTC
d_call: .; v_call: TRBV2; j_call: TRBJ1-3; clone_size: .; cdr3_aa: CASNLRAGTIYF; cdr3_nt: TGTGCCAGCAACCTCCGAGCCGGGACCATATATTTT
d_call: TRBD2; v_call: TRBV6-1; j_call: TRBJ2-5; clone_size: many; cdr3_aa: CASSNSGGLQETQYF; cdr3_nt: TGTGCCAGCAGTAATAGCGGGGGCCTCCAAGAGACCCAGTACTTC
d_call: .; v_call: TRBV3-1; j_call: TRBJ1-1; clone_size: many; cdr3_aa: CASSQDALRTEAFF; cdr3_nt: TGTGCCAGCAGCCAAGACGCTCTACGCACTGAAGCTTTCTTT
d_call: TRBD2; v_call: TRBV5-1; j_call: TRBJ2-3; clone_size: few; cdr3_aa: CASSRASGASTDTQYF; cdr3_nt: TGCGCCAGCAGCCGCGCTAGCGGCGCTAGCACAGATACGCAGTATTTT
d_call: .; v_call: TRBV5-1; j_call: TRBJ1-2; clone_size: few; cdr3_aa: CASSSEWGTGGYTF; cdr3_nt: TGCGCCAGCAGCTCAGAGTGGGGGACTGGTGGCTACACCTTC
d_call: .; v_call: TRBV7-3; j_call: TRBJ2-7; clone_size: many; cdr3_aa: CASSPNGAEVFYEQYF; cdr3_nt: TGTGCCAGCAGCCCCAATGGAGCGGAGGTTTTCTACGAGCAGTACTTC
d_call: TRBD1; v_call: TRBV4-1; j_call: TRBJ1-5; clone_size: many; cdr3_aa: CASSQGQGANQPQHF; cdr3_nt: TGCGCCAGCAGCCAAGGACAGGGGGCTAATCAGCCCCAGCATTTT
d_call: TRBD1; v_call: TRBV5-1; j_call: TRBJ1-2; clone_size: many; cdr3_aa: CASSSIGQAYGYTF; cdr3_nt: TGCGCCAGCAGCTCGATAGGACAGGCCTATGGCTACACCTTC
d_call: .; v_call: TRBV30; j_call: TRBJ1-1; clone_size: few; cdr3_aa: CAWSGQVGTEAFF; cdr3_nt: TGTGCCTGGAGTGGACAGGTAGGCACTGAAGCTTTCTTT
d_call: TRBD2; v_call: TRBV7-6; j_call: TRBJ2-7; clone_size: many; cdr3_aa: CASSLVTGGYEQYF; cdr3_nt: TGTGCCAGCAGCTTAGTCACCGGGGGGTACGAGCAGTACTTC
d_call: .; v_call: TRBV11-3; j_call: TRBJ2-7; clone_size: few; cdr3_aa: CASSRTEYEQYF; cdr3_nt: TGTGCCAGCAGCCGGACAGAATACGAGCAGTACTTC